This T cell receptor (beta chain) is from a study of CD8 T cells in ankylosing spondylitis. TCRdb processed the 5' RACE reads anew with MiXCR; each CDR3 protein has one entry. The sample consists of 250,000 to 300,000 distinct CDR3 sequences, 15% to 25% of them appearing once. With V trimmed by 2 bases and J by 7 bases, 5 bases remained unmatched. This CDR3 contains 15 residues. Germline V CDR1 and CDR2: MDHEN, SYDVKM. The sequence derives from a male donor with ankylosing spondylitis or in good health (not recorded which). V usage is TRBV28 and J usage is TRBJ1-6; 7 nucleotides match TRBD1. Sequencing was carried out using blood, either unsorted or a sorted T cell fraction (not recorded which). The CDR3 nucleotides are TGTGCCAGCAGTTTACGGCCAGGGGGGAATTCACCCCTCCACTTT. Translated: CASSLRPGGNSPLHF.